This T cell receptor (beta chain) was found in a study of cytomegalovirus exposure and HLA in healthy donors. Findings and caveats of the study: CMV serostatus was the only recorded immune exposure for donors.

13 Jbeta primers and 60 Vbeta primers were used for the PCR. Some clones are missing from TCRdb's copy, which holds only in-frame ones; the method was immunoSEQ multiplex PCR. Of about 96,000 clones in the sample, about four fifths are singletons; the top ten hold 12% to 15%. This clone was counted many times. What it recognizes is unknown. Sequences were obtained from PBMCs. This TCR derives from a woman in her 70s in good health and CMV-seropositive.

For the CDR3, the DNA is TGCGCCAGCAGCCAGTTACTAGCGGGGGGCGCAGATACGCAGTATTTT. The encoded protein is CASSQLLAGGADTQYF. The V and J genes are TRBV4-3 and TRBJ2-3; 12 nucleotides line up with TRBD2. Trimming took 3 bases from V and 4 from J; bases not matched to a gene: 5. The CDR3 length is 16 residues. Germline V lookup: CDR1 LGHNA, CDR2 YSLEER.